Presented here are 28 T cell receptor beta chains from one specimen sequenced in a study of CD8 T cells in ankylosing spondylitis. Findings and limits, study-wide: Blood from ankylosing spondylitis patients appeared to carry a characteristic eight-variant TCR beta motif.

MiXCR, run by TCRdb on the 5' RACE reads, gives a single entry per CDR3 protein. The sample has hundreds of thousands of distinct CDR3 sequences, about an eighth seen once. No antigen has been identified for these receptors. The specimen sequenced was blood, either unsorted or a sorted T cell fraction (not recorded which). These receptors were collected from a male donor with ankylosing spondylitis.

This chain joins TRBV6-2 or TRBV6-3 and TRBJ2-7; 8 bases line up with TRBD2. From germline, CDR1 is MNHEY and CDR2 SVGEGT. Losses at the gene ends were 6 bases for V and 3 bases for J; bases not matched to a gene: 7. The CDR3 is 14 amino acids. The CDR3 DNA is TGTGCCAGCAGCTACGGACTAGCCAACTACGAGCAGTACTTC. Its protein is CASSYGLANYEQYF.

This clonotype was observed a few times. This chain uses TRBV4-3 with TRBJ2-1; D possibly corresponds to TRBD1 (6 bases). The ends were cut back, 4 bases at V and 7 bases at J, with 23 bases in the middle. The V gene's germline CDR1 is LGHNA and CDR2 YSLEER. CDR3 length equals 17 residues. The CDR3 DNA sequence: TGCGCCAGCAGCCTTTTTCCCTGGGGGCAGGAGCGTAATGAGCAGTTCTTC. Translating it yields CASSLFPWGQERNEQFF.

This clonotype has a handful of counts. The V call is TRBV20-1, the J call TRBJ2-7; no reliable D call. The V and J ends lost 1 base and 2 bases respectively, with 9 bases between them. The CDR3 covers 13 residues. Germline CDR1 DFQATT, CDR2 SNEGSKA (reference sequence). The CDR3 DNA follows: TGCAGTGCTAGAGCAGAACCCACCTACGAGCAGTACTTC. It encodes CSARAEPTYEQYF.

V is TRBV6-5 and J is TRBJ2-1; TRBD2 agrees at 7 bases. Germline-derived CDR1 and CDR2 are MNHEY and SVGAGI. This CDR3 spans 14 amino acids. V lost 4 bases and J lost 9; bases outside the gene matches: 9. The CDR3: CASSLSGKSGEQFF. DNA of the CDR3: TGTGCCAGCAGTTTAAGCGGGAAGTCGGGTGAGCAGTTCTTC.

This clonotype was observed a handful of times. The V call is TRBV4-3, the J call TRBJ2-1; 12 bases are a match to TRBD2. The CDR3 sequence is 17 residues long. V lost 0 bases and J lost 3; bases outside the gene matches: 3. CDR1 is LGHNA and CDR2 is YSLEER in the germline V gene. For the CDR3, the DNA is TGCGCCAGCAGCCAAGATGCGACTAGCGGGGGCTACAATGAGCAGTTCTTC. This codes for CASSQDATSGGYNEQFF.

The chain links TRBV5-5 to TRBJ2-1; the match to TRBD2 covers 13 bases. Germline CDR1 SGHKS, CDR2 YYEKEE (reference sequence). J was trimmed by 9 bases and V by 4 bases; bases with no gene match: 13. The CDR3 has 17 amino acids. CDR3 nucleotides: TGTGCCAGCAGCCTAACACTCGGGACTAGCGGGATCGGTGAGCAGTTCTTC. This translates into CASSLTLGTSGIGEQFF.

This clonotype was seen at least ten times. The chain recombines TRBV7-9 with TRBJ2-1; 9 bases are shared with TRBD1. Germline CDR1 is SEHNR and CDR2 is FQNEAQ (reference sequence). With 0 bases clipped from V and 7 bases from J, the junction kept 4 bases outside the gene matches. This CDR3 contains 15 residues. This CDR3 reads CASSLAGQGRNEQFF. Written as DNA, the CDR3 is TGTGCCAGCAGCTTAGCGGGACAGGGCAGGAATGAGCAGTTCTTC.

The V and J genes are TRBV28 and TRBJ1-4; D perhaps matches TRBD1 (5 bases). The germline gives CDR1 MDHEN, CDR2 SYDVKM. Trimming took 7 bases from V and 13 from J, leaving 19 bases between them. This CDR3 is built from 13 residues. The CDR3 nucleotides read TGTGCCAGCACCTTGGCGGGGACCCAACGACTGTTTTTT. Translating it yields CASTLAGTQRLFF.

This clonotype has a count of ten or more. Germline and junction disagree at one end, which may indicate a read error. The chain has TRBV7-7 and TRBJ2-2, with D tentatively TRBD1 or TRBD2 (5 bases each). The CDR3 spans 14 residues. Germline assignment: CDR1 SSHAT and CDR2 FNYEAQ (reference sequence). CDR3 sequence reads: CASSLRGYTGELFF. The CDR3 bases are TGTGCTAGCAGCTTGAGGGGTTACACCGGGGAGCTGTTTTTT.

A few counts support this clonotype. The chain couples TRBV20-1 to TRBJ1-5, with no clear D. Trimming cost V 6 bases and J 0 bases, with 9 bases left between them. The CDR3 sequence is 13 residues long. Germline values: CDR1 DFQATT, CDR2 SNEGSKA (reference sequence). The DNA for the CDR3 is TGCAGTGCCCGCATCGATAGCAATCAGCCCCAGCATTTT. This encodes CSARIDSNQPQHF.

This clonotype was observed a few times. The V call is TRBV3-1, the J call TRBJ2-7; 9 positions match TRBD2. Trimming at V came to 0 bases and at J to 3 bases, leaving 6 bases not matched to a gene. Germline lookup yields CDR1 LGHDT and CDR2 YNNKEL (reference sequence). The CDR3 has 16 residues. The CDR3 here is CASSQDRISGSYEQYF. The DNA of the CDR3 is TGTGCCAGCAGCCAAGATCGGATTAGCGGGAGCTACGAGCAGTACTTC.

Details on this clonotype: The junction and the germline gene differ at one end; a read error may be behind it. This rearrangement joins TRBV6-5 to TRBJ2-7; 7 bases line up with TRBD1. The germline V gene encodes CDR1 MNHEY and CDR2 SVGAGI. The CDR3 sequence is 15 residues long. Here the CDR3 reads CASSYRNRGSSEQYF. The CDR3 coding sequence is TGTGCCAGCAGTTACCGGAACAGGGGTTCCTCCGAGCAGTACTTC.

This clonotype has a count of ten or more. The chain uses TRBV29-1 and TRBJ1-5; D is perhaps TRBD1 (5 bases). Trimming cost V 5 bases and J 8 bases, with 16 bases left between them. CDR1 is SQVTM and CDR2 is ANQGSEA in the germline V gene. This CDR3 has 13 amino acids. This CDR3 is CSVSPQQGEPQHF. The CDR3 region has the DNA TGCAGCGTTAGCCCCCAGCAGGGCGAGCCCCAGCATTTT.

The table lists this clonotype with a few counts. This rearrangement joins TRBV12-3 or TRBV12-4 to TRBJ2-5; D is unclear. The CDR3 is 13 residues long. Trimming took 6 bases from V and 6 from J, leaving 14 bases between them. CDR3 region: CASRGSGRKTQYF. DNA for the CDR3: TGTGCCAGCAGGGGGTCGGGTCGGAAGACCCAGTACTTC.

This chain links TRBV12-3 or TRBV12-4 with TRBJ2-7; D might be TRBD1 or TRBD2, each matching 7 bases. Trimming left V 7 bases short and J 4 bases short, with 17 bases between. The CDR3 sequence is 14 residues long. The CDR3 region has the DNA TGTGCCAGCACCTTGACAGGGAGGGGGTACGAGCAGTACTTC. It codes for CASTLTGRGYEQYF.

The sample holds many counts of this clonotype. The J gene is TRBJ1-2, the V gene TRBV6-5; D ambiguous. The CDR3 totals 12 residues. Germline lookup yields CDR1 MNHEY and CDR2 SVGAGI. The V end lost 5 bases, the J end lost 5 bases, and 9 bases lay between the germline ends. This chain's CDR3 is CASSTTPYGYTF. CDR3 nucleotide sequence: TGTGCCAGCAGTACCACCCCGTATGGCTACACCTTC.

This clonotype has a handful of counts. This sequence joins TRBV28 and TRBJ2-4, with a weak D call TRBD2 (6 bases). The germline V and J ends were trimmed by 7 bases and 7 bases, with 14 bases remaining between them. Germline loops: CDR1 MDHEN, CDR2 SYDVKM. The CDR3 consists of 13 residues. CDR3 in DNA: TGTGCCAGCATGCTCTGGGGGAGGAACATTCAGTACTTC. This gives the protein CASMLWGRNIQYF.

The chain couples TRBV5-1 to TRBJ1-2; D is undetermined. This CDR3 is built from 14 residues. Germline V gives CDR1 SGHRS, CDR2 YFSETQ. The V and J ends lost 0 bases and 3 bases respectively, with 9 bases between them. CDR3 protein: CASSLEQADYGYTF. The DNA of the CDR3 is TGCGCCAGCAGCTTGGAGCAGGCTGACTATGGCTACACCTTC. The full variable domain, completed using reference TRBV5-1 and TRBJ1-2, is KAGVTQTPRYLIKTRGQQVTLSCSPISGHRSVSWYQQTPGQGLQFLFEYFSETQRNKGNFPGRFSGRQFSNSRSEMNVSTLELGDSALYLCASSLEQADYGYTFGSGTRLTVV.

This chain connects TRBV20-1 to TRBJ2-7, with D maybe TRBD2 (5 bases). This CDR3 spans 11 amino acids. CDR1 is DFQATT and CDR2 is SNEGSKA in the germline V gene (reference sequence). The germline V and J ends were trimmed by 4 bases and 3 bases, with 7 bases remaining between them. The CDR3 DNA follows: TGCAGTGCTACTGAGGGCTACGAGCAGTACTTC. This gives the protein CSATEGYEQYF.

This clonotype showed up just a few times. V gene TRBV6-2 or TRBV6-3 combines with J gene TRBJ2-1; D assignment may be TRBD1 or TRBD2 (6 bases each). Germline loops: CDR1 MNHEY, CDR2 SVGEGT. With 0 bases removed from V and 13 bases from J, the gap between germline ends came to 19 bases. The CDR3 has 15 residues. CDR3 bases: TGTGCCAGCAGTTACTCGAGTGGAGGGGGTCTATTTCAGTTCTTC. Amino acid sequence: CASSYSSGGGLFQFF.

Ten or more counts support this clonotype. The V gene is TRBV4-3, the J gene TRBJ2-3; D possibly corresponds to TRBD1 (6 bases). Trimming left V 4 bases short and J 0 bases short, with 14 bases between. Germline values: CDR1 LGHNA, CDR2 YSLEER. This CDR3 has 16 amino acids. CDR3 DNA sequence: TGCGCCAGCAGCCCCGGGACACCAATTAGCACAGATACGCAGTATTTT. It encodes CASSPGTPISTDTQYF.

This clonotype was observed many times. The rearrangement uses TRBV11-2 and TRBJ2-7; tentatively, D is TRBD2 (5 bases). This CDR3 has 15 residues. The germline V gene encodes CDR1 SGHAT and CDR2 FQNNGV. With 1 base removed from V and 2 bases from J, the gap between germline ends came to 12 bases. The CDR3 sequence is CASSLGGEGTYEQYF. Here the CDR3 DNA reads TGTGCCAGCAGCTTAGGGGGAGAGGGAACCTACGAGCAGTACTTC.

This clonotype was seen only a few times. The V gene is TRBV11-2, the J gene TRBJ2-7, with 8 nucleotides matching TRBD2. After removal of 5 bases from V and 4 bases from J, the junction contained 19 bases not matched to a gene. From germline, CDR1 is SGHAT and CDR2 FQNNGV. The CDR3 has 18 amino acids. The CDR3 DNA is TGTGCCAGCAGCATCCGAGGGATGACGGGAGGGCCGGGGTACGAGCAGTACTTC. It translates to CASSIRGMTGGPGYEQYF.

This clonotype occurred a few times. This chain joins TRBV7-9 and TRBJ2-7, with TRBD1 matching over 7 bases. With 5 bases clipped from V and 6 bases from J, the junction kept 10 bases outside the gene matches. This CDR3 is built from 14 residues. CDR1 SEHNR and CDR2 FQNEAQ come from the germline V gene (reference sequence). CDR3 in amino acids: CASSLWTGSGEQYF. The CDR3 DNA reads as TGTGCCAGCAGCCTCTGGACAGGTTCGGGCGAGCAGTACTTC.

The table lists this clonotype with a count of one. The chain recombines TRBV7-3 with TRBJ2-7; 9 nucleotides line up with TRBD1. The germline gives CDR1 SGHTA, CDR2 FQGTGA. After removal of 6 bases from V and 5 bases from J, the junction contained 5 bases not matched to a gene. There are 13 residues in the CDR3. In DNA form, the CDR3 reads TGTGCCAGCAGTTGGACAGGGGCCAACGAGCAGTACTTC. It translates to CASSWTGANEQYF.

The chain couples TRBV30 to TRBJ1-2; no firm D call. The CDR3 sequence is 14 residues long. CDR1 and CDR2 from the germline V gene are GTSNPN and SVGIG (reference sequence). V gave up 3 bases and J gave up 7 bases, with 18 bases separating them. In nucleotides, the CDR3 is TGTGCCTGGAGCCGGTGGGTCGCGGTAGGTGGCTACACCTTC. The encoded protein is CAWSRWVAVGGYTF. The complete variable domain, with remaining parts taken from reference TRBV30 and TRBJ1-2, reads SQTIHQWPATLVQPVGSPLSLECTVEGTSNPNLYWYRQAAGRGLQLLFYSVGIGQISSEVPQNLSASRPQDRQFILSSKKLLLSDSGFYLCAWSRWVAVGGYTFGSGTRLTVV.

The chain carries TRBV7-2 and TRBJ1-5; tentatively, D is TRBD1 (6 bases). The V end was cut by 5 bases, the J end by 2 bases, with 13 bases between. Per the germline V gene, CDR1 is SGHTA and CDR2 is FQGNSA. The CDR3 runs to 15 residues. In DNA form, the CDR3 reads TGTGCCAGCAGCCTACAGGGTTTTGGCAATCAGCCCCAGCATTTT. Translated: CASSLQGFGNQPQHF.

The table lists this clonotype with a few counts. The chain recombines TRBV18 with TRBJ1-4; tentatively, D is TRBD1 (5 bases). Looked up from germline, CDR1 is KGHSH and CDR2 is LQKENI. Trimming shortened V by 10 bases and J by 7 bases, and 16 bases separated the two germline ends. CDR3 length equals 13 residues. This CDR3 is CATSGGVGEKLFF. The DNA of the CDR3 is TGTGCCACCTCCGGGGGGGTCGGTGAAAAACTGTTTTTT.